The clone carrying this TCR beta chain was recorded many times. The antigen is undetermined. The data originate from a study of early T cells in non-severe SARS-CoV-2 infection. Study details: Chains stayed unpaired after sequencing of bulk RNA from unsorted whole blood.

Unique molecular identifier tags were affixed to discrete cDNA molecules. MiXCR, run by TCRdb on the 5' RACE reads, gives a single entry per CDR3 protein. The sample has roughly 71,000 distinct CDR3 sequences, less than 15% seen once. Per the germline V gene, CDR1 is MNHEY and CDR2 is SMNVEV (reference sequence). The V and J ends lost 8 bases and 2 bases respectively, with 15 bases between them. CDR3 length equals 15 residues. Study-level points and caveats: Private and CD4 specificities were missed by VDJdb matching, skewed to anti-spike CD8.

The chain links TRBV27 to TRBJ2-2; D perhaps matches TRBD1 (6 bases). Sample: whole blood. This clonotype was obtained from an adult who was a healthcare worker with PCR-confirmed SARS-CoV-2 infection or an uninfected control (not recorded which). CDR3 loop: CASGTRTANTGELFF. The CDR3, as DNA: TGTGCCAGCGGGACCCGGACAGCCAACACCGGGGAGCTGTTTTTT.